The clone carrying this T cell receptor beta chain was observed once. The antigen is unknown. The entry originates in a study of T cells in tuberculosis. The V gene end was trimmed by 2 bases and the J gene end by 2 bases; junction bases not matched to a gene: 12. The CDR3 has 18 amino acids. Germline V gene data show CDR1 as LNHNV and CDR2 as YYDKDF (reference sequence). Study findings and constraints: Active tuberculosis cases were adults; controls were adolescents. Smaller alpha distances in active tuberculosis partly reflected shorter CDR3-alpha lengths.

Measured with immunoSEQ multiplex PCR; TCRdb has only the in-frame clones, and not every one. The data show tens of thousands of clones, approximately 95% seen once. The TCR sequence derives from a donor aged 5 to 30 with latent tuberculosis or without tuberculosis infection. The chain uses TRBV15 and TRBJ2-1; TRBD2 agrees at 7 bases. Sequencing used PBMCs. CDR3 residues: CATSRRARGGGTYNEQFF. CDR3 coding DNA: TGTGCCACCAGCAGAAGGGCCCGAGGCGGGGGAACCTACAATGAGCAGTTCTTC.